The clone carrying this TCR beta chain was recorded at least ten times. Antigen specificity is unknown. The sample originates from a study of T cells after yellow fever vaccination. Study-wide results and limits: The study found a weaker secondary response that peaked faster, day 5 versus 15.

Germline V gene sequence: CDR1 LGHNT, CDR2 FRNRAP. V lost 6 bases to trimming and J lost 3 bases, with 5 bases between them. The CDR3 contains 12 residues. TCRdb re-derived calls from the 5' RACE reads in MiXCR, one entry per CDR3 protein. The repertoire includes approximately 510,000 distinct CDR3 sequences, just over 20% of them detected once, and 15% to 20% sits in the top ten. The origin of this receptor is a young man who received the YFV17D yellow fever vaccine. The chain employs TRBV12-5 and TRBJ2-2, with D unclear. Sequencing was performed on PBMCs, taken approximately 20 days after the first yellow fever vaccination. The CDR3 loop reads CASGRDTGELFF. CDR3 sequence (DNA): TGTGCTAGTGGACGCGACACCGGGGAGCTGTTTTTT.